This T cell receptor (beta chain) was recovered during a study of blood T cell repertoires in COVID-19. In the original analysis: Reference gene primers were amplified, and this amplification served to estimate nucleated cell counts. Only in-frame clones appear in the TCRdb table, and some are missing; sequencing was by immunoSEQ multiplex PCR. The D gene and trimming were derived from the DNA, and the V and J assignments and clone size from that table. The sample consists of approximately 130,000 clones, 75% to 85% of them appearing once. The V end lost 1 base, the J end lost 1 base, and 4 bases lay between the germline ends. CDR3 size: 13 residues. CDR1 and CDR2 (germline): SGHTA, FQGTGA. This clone was picked up a small number of times.

The chain recombines TRBV7-3 with TRBJ1-1; D call uncertain. This clonotype originated in a man at least 80 years old with acute or convalescent COVID-19. The specimen was peripheral blood. CDR3 sequence (DNA): TGTGCCAGCAGCTTAATCAAGAACACTGAAGCTTTCTTT. Protein sequence: CASSLIKNTEAFF.